One sample yielded the 14 T cell receptor beta chains listed below, sequenced in a study of blood T cell repertoires in COVID-19. Measured with immunoSEQ multiplex PCR; TCRdb has only the in-frame clones, and not every one. The sample consists of around 280,000 clones, 86% of them appearing once. The source material was peripheral blood. The receptors come from a woman under 40 who had recovered from COVID-19.

This clone was recorded many times. The V gene is TRBV10-3, the J gene TRBJ2-2; 13 positions agree with TRBD2. V was clipped by 11 bases and J by 5 bases; unmatched bases: 8. Germline V gene data show CDR1 as ENHRY and CDR2 as SYGVKD. The CDR3 sequence is 15 residues long. CDR3 region: CAAAGTSGMTGELFF. The CDR3, as DNA: TGTGCCGCCGCCGGGACTAGCGGGATGACCGGGGAGCTGTTTTTT.

The chain couples TRBV7-2 to TRBJ2-7, with a possible D match to TRBD1 (5 bases). V dropped 1 base and J dropped 6 bases, with 10 bases sitting between them. This CDR3 has 13 amino acids. Germline CDR1 SGHTA, CDR2 FQGNSA. The CDR3 sequence is CASSLGGQGEQYF. Here the CDR3 DNA reads TGTGCCAGCAGCTTAGGTGGGCAGGGCGAGCAGTACTTC.

The V and J genes are TRBV28 and TRBJ2-5, with 7 bases that match TRBD2. Germline CDR1 reads MDHEN; CDR2 reads SYDVKM. V lost 4 bases and J lost 2; bases outside the gene matches: 16. The CDR3 extends over 18 amino acids. For the CDR3, the DNA is TGTGCCAGCAGTTCTTTAAAAACCCCTAGCGGAGTACAAGAGACCCAGTACTTC. Protein: CASSSLKTPSGVQETQYF.

The chain has TRBV7-9 and TRBJ1-1, with 9 bases identical to TRBD1. V was pared by 3 bases and J by 5 bases, with 4 bases of the junction left unmatched. The CDR3 consists of 14 residues. Germline CDR1 and CDR2: SEHNR and FQNEAQ (reference sequence). In nucleotides, the CDR3 is TGTGCCAGCAGCTTCGTACAGGGGGCGACTGAAGCTTTCTTT. It yields the protein CASSFVQGATEAFF.

This chain connects TRBV9 to TRBJ2-3, with 7 bases identical to TRBD1. The CDR3 contains 15 residues. Germline V gene data show CDR1 as SGDLS and CDR2 as YYNGEE. The V and J ends lost 0 bases and 1 base, in that order; junction bases with no gene match: 2. CDR3 nucleotide sequence: TGTGCCAGCAGCGTAGGGGACAGTGGCACAGATACGCAGTATTTT. Residues: CASSVGDSGTDTQYF.

This clone was seen a handful of times. This specimen includes other DNA sequences encoding the same CDR3. The gene calls are TRBV7-2 and TRBJ2-7; 13 nucleotides line up with TRBD2. The V gene's germline CDR1 is SGHTA and CDR2 FQGNSA. CDR3 length equals 14 residues. V trimming: 5 bases; J trimming: 3 bases; junction bases outside the gene matches: 1. DNA for the CDR3: TGTGCCAGCAGCCGGACTAGCGGGAGCTACGAGCAGTACTTC. Amino acids: CASSRTSGSYEQYF.

The chain carries TRBV6-5 and TRBJ2-7, with 7 nucleotides matching TRBD1. Germline values: CDR1 MNHEY, CDR2 SVGAGI. The CDR3 consists of 14 residues. The V and J ends lost 7 bases and 2 bases, in that order; junction bases with no gene match: 8. This CDR3 reads CASTRAQGAYEQYF. The CDR3 bases are TGTGCCAGCACCAGGGCCCAGGGGGCCTACGAGCAGTACTTC.

Here the CDR3 reads CASSQESHSSYNEQFF. The DNA for the CDR3 is TGCGCCAGCAGCCAAGAATCCCACAGTTCCTACAATGAGCAGTTCTTC. The rearrangement joins TRBV4-1 to TRBJ2-1; unclear D gene. The V gene lost 0 bases and the J gene lost 1 base, with 10 bases spanning the gap. The germline V gene encodes CDR1 MGHRA and CDR2 YSYEKL. This CDR3 has 16 residues.

This chain joins TRBV5-6 and TRBJ1-3; D unresolved. The germline gives CDR1 SGHDT, CDR2 YYEEEE. The CDR3 is 14 amino acids. V was pared by 2 bases and J by 4 bases, with 10 bases between. CDR3 region: CASSFLVAGNTIYF. The CDR3 coding sequence is TGTGCCAGCAGCTTCCTAGTAGCGGGAAACACCATATATTTT.

The chain links TRBV6-5 to TRBJ2-2; maybe TRBD2 (7 bases). The CDR3 is made up of 14 amino acids. The V end was cut by 7 bases, the J end by 1 base, with 10 bases between. The germline gives CDR1 MNHEY, CDR2 SVGAGI. In nucleotides, the CDR3 is TGTGCCAGCACGGGGGGCGGGAACACCGGGGAGCTGTTTTTT. This codes for CASTGGGNTGELFF.

As to this clone: The same CDR3 also results from other DNA sequences found in this sample. V gene TRBV19 combines with J gene TRBJ2-5; TRBD1 aligns across 8 bases. The junction had 5 bases not matched to a gene; V was cut back by 6 bases and J by 5 bases. This CDR3 is 13 amino acids long. The V gene's germline CDR1 is LNHDA and CDR2 SQIVND (reference sequence). The CDR3 coding sequence is TGTGCCAGTAGCAGGGGGCTAGGGGAGACCCAGTACTTC. This gives the protein CASSRGLGETQYF.

The CDR3 protein is CAVDRGDGYGYTF. For the CDR3, the DNA is TGTGCCGTCGACAGGGGCGACGGCTATGGCTACACCTTC. The chain is built from TRBV10-3 and TRBJ1-2, with 8 bases that match TRBD1. J was trimmed by 4 bases and V by 11 bases; bases with no gene match: 9. The CDR3 extends over 13 amino acids. Looked up from germline, CDR1 is ENHRY and CDR2 is SYGVKD.

V and J are TRBV6-5 and TRBJ2-6; no definite D call. V was clipped by 8 bases and J by 2 bases, with 4 bases between them. The germline V gene has CDR1 MNHEY and CDR2 SVGAGI. The CDR3 loop spans 12 amino acids. CDR3 nucleotide sequence: TGTGCCAGCGGCCCTGGGGCCAACGTCCTGACTTTC. Amino acids: CASGPGANVLTF.

The chain has TRBV30 and TRBJ1-2; the match to TRBD1 covers 8 bases. This CDR3 is built from 13 residues. Germline V gene data show CDR1 as GTSNPN and CDR2 as SVGIG (reference sequence). V lost 1 base to trimming and J lost 9 bases; unmatched junction nucleotides: 7. The CDR3 loop reads CAWSAIGQGSYTF. The CDR3 coding sequence is TGTGCCTGGAGTGCGATAGGACAGGGCAGCTACACCTTC.